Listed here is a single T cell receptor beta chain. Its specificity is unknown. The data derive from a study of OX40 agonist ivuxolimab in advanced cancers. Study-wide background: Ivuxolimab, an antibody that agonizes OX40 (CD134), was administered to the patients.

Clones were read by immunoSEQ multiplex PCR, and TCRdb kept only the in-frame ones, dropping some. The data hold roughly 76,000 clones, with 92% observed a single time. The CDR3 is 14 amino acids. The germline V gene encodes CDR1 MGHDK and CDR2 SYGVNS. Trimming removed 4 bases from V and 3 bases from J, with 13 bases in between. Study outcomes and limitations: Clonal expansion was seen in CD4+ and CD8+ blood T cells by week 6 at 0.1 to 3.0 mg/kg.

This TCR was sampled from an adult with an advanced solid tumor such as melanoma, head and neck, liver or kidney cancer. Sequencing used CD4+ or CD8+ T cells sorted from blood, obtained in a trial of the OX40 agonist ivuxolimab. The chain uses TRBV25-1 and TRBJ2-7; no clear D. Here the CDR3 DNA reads TGTGCCAGCAGTGCAGGATGGGGAAACTACGAGCAGTACTTC. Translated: CASSAGWGNYEQYF.